This T cell receptor beta chain derives from a study of blood T cell repertoires in COVID-19. The CDR3 spans 16 residues. The junction had 10 bases not matched to a gene; V was cut back by 4 bases and J by 4 bases. Germline assignment: CDR1 LNHDA and CDR2 SQIVND (reference sequence). Clones were sequenced by immunoSEQ multiplex PCR, and TCRdb holds only the in-frame ones, with some missing. In the table there are a few hundred thousand clones, approximately 85% of which are singletons. The gene calls are TRBV19 and TRBJ1-5, with 7 bases that match TRBD1. This clonotype was sampled from a woman aged 30 to 39 who had recovered from COVID-19. What was sequenced was PBMCs or T cells enriched from blood (not recorded which). The CDR3, as DNA: TGTGCCAGTAGTACCACCTGGACAGGCCGAAATCAGCCCCAGCATTTT. Encoded protein: CASSTTWTGRNQPQHF. The full variable domain, in which reference TRBV19 and TRBJ1-5 provide the parts outside the CDR3, is DGGITQSPKYLFRKEGQNVTLSCEQNLNHDAMYWYRQDPGQGLRLIYYSQIVNDFQKGDIAEGYSVSREKKESFPLTVTSAQKNPTAFYLCASSTTWTGRNQPQHFGDGTRLSIL.